A single sample gave rise to the 24 T cell receptor beta chains below, sequenced in a study of T cell responses to AZD1222 COVID-19 vaccine. Measured with immunoSEQ multiplex PCR; TCRdb has only the in-frame clones, and not every one. The sample consists of approximately 150,000 clones, approximately 90% of them appearing once. Sequenced material: peripheral blood, taken 28 days after the second AZD1222 dose. All receptors derive from an adult who received the AZD1222 COVID-19 vaccine.

This clone was counted once. The chain is built from TRBV6-5 and TRBJ2-7, with 8 bases that match TRBD1. Germline-derived CDR1 and CDR2 are MNHEY and SVGAGI. The CDR3 consists of 15 residues. The ends lost 5 bases at V and 2 bases at J; junction bases unmatched: 8. DNA of the CDR3: TGTGCCAGCAGTCCTCGGAGACAGGGGACCTACGAGCAGTACTTC. Amino acids: CASSPRRQGTYEQYF.

The chain joins TRBV5-6 to TRBJ1-2; tentative D call: TRBD1 (6 bases). The CDR3 runs to 13 residues. Germline lookup yields CDR1 SGHDT and CDR2 YYEEEE. With 6 bases removed from V and 4 bases from J, the gap between germline ends came to 13 bases. The CDR3 protein is CASIPQGAYGYTF. The CDR3 nucleotides are TGTGCCAGCATCCCACAGGGAGCCTATGGCTACACCTTC.

The chain recombines TRBV2 with TRBJ1-4, with a possible D match to TRBD1 (5 bases). This CDR3 has 13 residues. Trimming cost V 4 bases and J 6 bases, with 9 bases left between them. CDR1 and CDR2 (germline): SNHLY, FYNNEI. The CDR3 DNA follows: TGTGCCAGCAGTGTGGTCAGGGATGAAAAACTGTTTTTT. Its protein product is CASSVVRDEKLFF.

The chain couples TRBV12-3 or TRBV12-4 to TRBJ1-2; D may be TRBD1 (5 bases). The V and J ends lost 8 bases and 3 bases respectively, with 10 bases between them. CDR3 length equals 12 residues. The CDR3 coding sequence is TGTGCCAGCCGTACCAGGGACTATGGCTACACCTTC. Protein: CASRTRDYGYTF.

The genes are TRBV5-4 and TRBJ2-1; TRBD2 aligns across 10 bases. Germline V gene lookup returns CDR1 SGHNT and CDR2 YYREEE (reference sequence). This CDR3 is 15 amino acids long. V trimming: 1 base; J trimming: 8 bases; junction bases outside the gene matches: 6. The CDR3, as DNA: TGTGCCAGCAGCTTGAGGCTAGCGGGAGAATATGAGCAGTTCTTC. Its translation is CASSLRLAGEYEQFF.

The genes are TRBV2 and TRBJ1-2; maybe TRBD1 (5 bases). This CDR3 is built from 15 residues. Deletions cut 6 bases from V and 1 base from J, with 15 bases between. Germline values: CDR1 SNHLY, CDR2 FYNNEI. CDR3 sequence (DNA): TGTGCCAGCAGCTACCGACGGGACCTTAACTATGGCTACACCTTC. It is translated as CASSYRRDLNYGYTF.

The rearrangement uses TRBV7-2 and TRBJ2-7; 8 positions match TRBD2. The CDR3 runs to 15 residues. V shed 6 bases, J shed 4 bases, and the junction held 11 bases outside the gene matches. Germline CDR1 and CDR2: SGHTA and FQGNSA. DNA of the CDR3: TGTGCCAGCAGTTTCACGACTAGCGTCATATACGAGCAGTACTTC. Residues: CASSFTTSVIYEQYF.

This sequence joins TRBV4-2 and TRBJ1-2; a weak D match, TRBD1 (5 bases). Germline assignment: CDR1 LGHNA and CDR2 YNFKEQ. The CDR3 is 14 residues long. The V end lost 1 base, the J end lost 4 bases, and 10 bases lay between the germline ends. The DNA of the CDR3 is TGTGCCAGCAGCCAAGTGGGGGTTGGCTATGGCTACACCTTC. Its protein is CASSQVGVGYGYTF.

This clone appeared a few times. The V call is TRBV6-5, the J call TRBJ2-5; D is tentatively TRBD1 or TRBD2 (5 bases each). The CDR3 covers 15 residues. Germline CDR1 and CDR2: MNHEY and SVGAGI. The V end was cut by 2 bases, the J end by 7 bases, with 17 bases between. The CDR3 sequence is CASSYTRVAYGTQYF. The CDR3 coding sequence is TGTGCCAGCAGTTACACCAGGGTAGCGTACGGGACCCAGTACTTC.

V is TRBV5-4 and J is TRBJ2-4, with 9 bases aligning to TRBD1. CDR1 and CDR2 from the germline V gene are SGHNT and YYREEE (reference sequence). After removal of 3 bases from V and 9 bases from J, the junction contained 10 bases not matched to a gene. The CDR3 consists of 15 residues. The CDR3 is CASSSRTGEVGIQYF. The CDR3 DNA follows: TGTGCCAGCAGCTCTCGGACAGGGGAAGTTGGCATTCAGTACTTC.

The V call is TRBV3-1 (or the pseudogene TRBV3-2), the J call TRBJ1-6; tentative D call: TRBD1 (5 bases). This CDR3 region has 16 residues. Germline-derived CDR1 and CDR2 are LGHDT and YNNKEL (reference sequence). V was cut by 1 base and J by 9 bases, with 16 bases left in between. The DNA for the CDR3 is TGTGCCAGCAGCCAAGGGGGAATACTAAGGGGTTCACCCCTCCACTTT. Translation: CASSQGGILRGSPLHF.

V is TRBV3-1 (or the pseudogene TRBV3-2) and J is TRBJ2-1; D gene unclear. CDR1 and CDR2 from the germline V gene are LGHDT and YNNKEL (reference sequence). The CDR3 covers 16 residues. With 1 base removed from V and 5 bases from J, the gap between germline ends came to 15 bases. CDR3 DNA sequence: TGTGCCAGCAGCCAAGGCTACGCCCCCGGCGACAATGAGCAGTTCTTC. This codes for CASSQGYAPGDNEQFF.

The chain uses TRBV6-1 and TRBJ2-4; no reliable D call. Trimming cost V 3 bases and J 0 bases, with 12 bases left between them. Germline V gene lookup returns CDR1 MNHNS and CDR2 SASEGT. There are 16 residues in the CDR3. In nucleotides, the CDR3 is TGTGCCAGCAGTGAGCAGGTGAACCTAGCCAAAAACATTCAGTACTTC. Protein product: CASSEQVNLAKNIQYF.

The sample holds one count of this clone. The CDR3 loop is CASSRGLGTYNEQFF. The CDR3 DNA is TGCGCCAGCAGCAGGGGGCTGGGCACCTACAATGAGCAGTTCTTC. V and J are TRBV5-1 and TRBJ2-1, with 7 nucleotides matching TRBD1. CDR1 and CDR2 from the germline V gene are SGHRS and YFSETQ. With V trimmed by 4 bases and J by 2 bases, 6 bases remained unmatched. This CDR3 has 15 amino acids.

The chain couples TRBV2 to TRBJ1-5, with 10 positions matching TRBD1. The CDR3 spans 15 residues. CDR1 and CDR2 (germline): SNHLY, FYNNEI. The junction had 11 bases not matched to a gene; V was cut back by 8 bases and J by 7 bases. The CDR3 DNA reads as TGTGCCAGCCTGGCTGGGACAGGGGAAGGACAGCCCCAGCATTTT. Its protein is CASLAGTGEGQPQHF.

Details on this clone: The same CDR3 is also encoded by other DNA sequences in this sample. The chain couples TRBV19 to TRBJ1-4; maybe TRBD1 (6 bases). Trimming left V 6 bases short and J 0 bases short, with 8 bases between. The CDR3 has 14 residues. CDR1 is LNHDA and CDR2 is SQIVND in the germline V gene (reference sequence). Here the CDR3 DNA reads TGTGCCAGTAGCAGGGGTGCAACTAATGAAAAACTGTTTTTT. As protein: CASSRGATNEKLFF. Together with reference TRBV19 and TRBJ1-4, the CDR3 gives the full variable domain: DGGITQSPKYLFRKEGQNVTLSCEQNLNHDAMYWYRQDPGQGLRLIYYSQIVNDFQKGDIAEGYSVSREKKESFPLTVTSAQKNPTAFYLCASSRGATNEKLFFGSGTQLSVL.

This sequence joins TRBV7-2 and TRBJ2-3, with TRBD1 identical over 9 bases. Germline CDR1 and CDR2: SGHTA and FQGNSA. The trim removed 3 bases at V and 3 bases at J, leaving 4 bases unmatched. The length of the CDR3 is 15 residues. The CDR3, as DNA: TGTGCCAGCAGCTTTACAGGGGGCGGGACAGATACGCAGTATTTT. This encodes CASSFTGGGTDTQYF.

J is TRBJ1-4 and V is TRBV5-8; 11 bases line up with TRBD1. The CDR3 is 16 residues long. Germline V gene sequence: CDR1 SGHTS, CDR2 YDEGEE. The V gene end was trimmed by 3 bases and the J gene end by 7 bases; junction bases not matched to a gene: 8. The CDR3 nucleotides are TGTGCCAGCAGCTCTTGGGTTGGGACAGGGGGTGAAAAACTGTTTTTT. Amino acid sequence: CASSSWVGTGGEKLFF.

The chain couples TRBV7-9 to TRBJ2-3, with 16 bases lining up with TRBD2. Germline V gene data show CDR1 as SEHNR and CDR2 as FQNEAQ (reference sequence). Trimming cost V 5 bases and J 2 bases; bases outside gene matches: 7. This CDR3 comprises 18 residues. In DNA, the CDR3 is TGTGCCAGCAGCCCGCCGGGACTAGCGGGGGGGCTCACAGATACGCAGTATTTT. Encoded protein: CASSPPGLAGGLTDTQYF.

V and J are TRBV19 and TRBJ1-5, with D possibly matching TRBD1 (6 bases). Germline V gives CDR1 LNHDA, CDR2 SQIVND (reference sequence). V gave up 3 bases and J gave up 6 bases, with 12 bases separating them. There are 14 residues in the CDR3. CDR3 sequence reads: CASSIWGAGQPQHF. The CDR3 nucleotides read TGTGCCAGTAGTATTTGGGGGGCGGGTCAGCCCCAGCATTTT.

V gene TRBV29-1 combines with J gene TRBJ2-4, with TRBD1 matching over 9 bases. The junction had 4 bases not matched to a gene; V was cut back by 6 bases and J by 1 base. The CDR3 extends over 14 amino acids. Germline lookup yields CDR1 SQVTM and CDR2 ANQGSEA. CDR3 nucleotide sequence: TGCAGCGTCCGGACAGGGGATGCCAAAAACATTCAGTACTTC. It codes for CSVRTGDAKNIQYF.

The chain employs TRBV10-3 and TRBJ1-1; TRBD1 is a possible D gene (5 bases). The CDR3 consists of 11 residues. Germline V gene lookup returns CDR1 ENHRY and CDR2 SYGVKD. Trimming removed 6 bases from V and 10 bases from J, with 12 bases in between. CDR3: CAISNQGRAFF. As DNA, the CDR3 is TGTGCCATCAGCAACCAGGGAAGAGCTTTCTTT.

The chain uses TRBV6-5 and TRBJ1-2, with D hard to call. In germline, CDR1 is MNHEY, CDR2 SVGAGI. Between the trimmed V and J ends, which lost 7 bases and 7 bases, there was a span of 19 bases. This CDR3 is built from 14 residues. The CDR3 region has the DNA TGTGCCAGCACCGATGCGTGGGTCAACCCTGGCTACACCTTC. It translates to CASTDAWVNPGYTF.

The chain uses TRBV2 and TRBJ2-3; 7 nucleotides line up with TRBD1. The V gene end was trimmed by 6 bases and the J gene end by 2 bases; junction bases not matched to a gene: 11. CDR3 length: 16 residues. Germline values: CDR1 SNHLY, CDR2 FYNNEI. CDR3 sequence: CASSQRQGRLTDTQYF. CDR3 sequence (DNA): TGTGCCAGCAGCCAACGACAGGGCCGTCTCACAGATACGCAGTATTTT.